The 32 T cell receptor beta chains presented below share a single source sample, sequenced in a study of blood T cell repertoires in COVID-19 (TCRdb year 2020). The library relied on the immunoSEQ multiplex PCR assay. The table was pulled from immuneACCESS by TCRdb, which kept in-frame rearrangements only. Such tables lose some clones; where checked, under half of the loss comes from unresolved V genes, and the rest has no known cause. The sample has 200,000 to 300,000 clones on record, around nine tenths of them singletons. Under 2% of the sample is held by the ten biggest clonotypes. The material sequenced was peripheral blood. The source of these receptors is a man aged 25-40 years with active or convalescent COVID-19.

The chain carries TRBV6-6 and TRBJ2-7, with D perhaps TRBD1 (5 bases). The CDR3 spans 13 residues. Per germline, CDR1 MNHNY and CDR2 SVGAGI (reference sequence). V was pared by 2 bases and J by 2 bases, with 7 bases between. This CDR3 reads CASSYQGTYEQYF. The CDR3 nucleotides read TGTGCCAGCAGTTACCAGGGAACCTACGAGCAGTACTTC.

Notes on this clone: At one boundary the junction diverges from the germline segment, which might be a read error. This rearrangement joins TRBV7-2 to TRBJ2-1, with a possible D match to TRBD1 (6 bases). Germline-derived CDR1 and CDR2 are SGHTA and FQGNSA. There are 12 residues in the CDR3. The CDR3 DNA sequence: TGTGCCAGCAGCAACAGGGCCCTGCCCCCCCTCTTC. Residues: CASSNRALPPLF.

V gene TRBV10-3 combines with J gene TRBJ1-1, with 10 bases that match TRBD1. V trimming: 6 bases; J trimming: 1 base; junction bases outside the gene matches: 8. The germline V gene encodes CDR1 ENHRY and CDR2 SYGVKD. The CDR3 covers 16 residues. The CDR3 is CAIRAGTGAGNTEAFF. The CDR3 coding sequence is TGTGCCATCAGAGCCGGGACAGGGGCCGGGAACACTGAAGCTTTCTTT.

The gene calls are TRBV6-6 and TRBJ2-1; maybe TRBD1 (5 bases). The length of the CDR3 is 13 residues. V dropped 5 bases and J dropped 8 bases, with 13 bases sitting between them. Germline CDR1 reads MNHNY; CDR2 reads SVGAGI (reference sequence). CDR3 DNA sequence: TGTGCCAGCAGTGATAAGCAGGGCCATGAGCAGTTCTTC. Residues: CASSDKQGHEQFF.

V is TRBV29-1 and J is TRBJ1-2; 7 bases are shared with TRBD1. Germline V lookup: CDR1 SQVTM, CDR2 ANQGSEA. This CDR3 contains 14 residues. The J segment lost 6 bases and the V segment lost 1 base, leaving 8 bases of the junction unmatched. CDR3 sequence reads: CSVEGDTGADGYTF. DNA of the CDR3: TGCAGCGTTGAAGGGGATACAGGGGCGGATGGCTACACCTTC. Using reference TRBV29-1 and TRBJ1-2 for the parts outside the CDR3, the full variable domain is SAVISQKPSRDICQRGTSLTIQCQVDSQVTMMFWYRQQPGQSLTLIATANQGSEATYESGFVIDKFPISRPNLTFSTLTVSNMSPEDSSIYLCSVEGDTGADGYTFGSGTRLTVV.

This chain uses TRBV9 with TRBJ1-5; the D is unclear. The CDR3 runs to 12 residues. Trimming removed 3 bases at V and 9 bases at J, with 10 bases between. Germline CDR1 is SGDLS and CDR2 is YYNGEE. CDR3 bases: TGTGCCAGCAGCGGCGACTCCGGGCCCCAGCATTTT. Amino acid sequence: CASSGDSGPQHF.

The chain has TRBV18 and TRBJ2-7; TRBD2 matches at 11 bases. This CDR3 region has 14 residues. J was trimmed by 4 bases and V by 5 bases; bases with no gene match: 4. CDR1 is KGHSH and CDR2 is LQKENI in the germline V gene. The CDR3: CASSYGTSGYEQYF. CDR3 DNA: TGTGCCAGCTCATACGGGACTAGCGGATACGAGCAGTACTTC.

The chain links TRBV18 to TRBJ1-4; possibly TRBD1 for D (5 bases). V gave up 2 bases and J gave up 4 bases, with 14 bases separating them. The CDR3 loop spans 16 amino acids. Germline V gives CDR1 KGHSH, CDR2 LQKENI. The CDR3 reads CASSPSGGTGNEKLFF. The CDR3 DNA reads as TGTGCCAGCTCACCATCAGGCGGGACGGGTAATGAAAAACTGTTTTTT.

V gene TRBV28 combines with J gene TRBJ1-2; no clear D gene. This CDR3 is 12 amino acids long. V was trimmed by 7 bases and J by 4 bases, leaving 10 bases between them. CDR1 is MDHEN, CDR2 SYDVKM, per germline. The CDR3 nucleotides read TGTGCCAGCACCCTCCGGTCCTATGGCTACACCTTC. It encodes CASTLRSYGYTF.

This clone has a handful of counts. The chain has TRBV7-9 and TRBJ1-2; D is uncertain. Germline values: CDR1 SEHNR, CDR2 FQNEAQ (reference sequence). V lost 6 bases and J 0 bases, leaving 14 bases between the germline ends. The CDR3 has 15 residues. Here the CDR3 reads CASSHGGQTNYGYTF. CDR3 coding DNA: TGTGCCAGCAGTCACGGAGGGCAGACTAACTATGGCTACACCTTC.

This clone was counted only a few times. CDR3 bases: TGCGCCAGCAGCCAAGGTGGGTCCCGGCGATATGACTATTCACCCCTCCACTTT. Protein: CASSQGGSRRYDYSPLHF. V gene TRBV4-1 combines with J gene TRBJ1-6; no clear D. Germline values: CDR1 MGHRA, CDR2 YSYEKL. The CDR3 runs to 18 residues. Trimming removed 1 base at V and 8 bases at J, with 21 bases between.

The V and J genes are TRBV18 and TRBJ2-2, with D tentatively TRBD1 (5 bases). This CDR3 region has 15 residues. Trimming pared 4 bases from V and 1 base from J, leaving 10 bases between. CDR1 KGHSH and CDR2 LQKENI come from the germline V gene. The CDR3 here is CASSLGHGNTGELFF. For the CDR3, the DNA is TGTGCCAGCTCACTCGGACACGGGAACACCGGGGAGCTGTTTTTT.

Concerning this clone itself: At one of its ends the junction is not consistent with the germline gene, which may arise from a read error. The J gene is TRBJ2-7, the V gene TRBV7-9, with 11 nucleotides matching TRBD2. The CDR3 has 13 amino acids. CDR1 and CDR2 from the germline V gene are SEHNR and FQNEAQ (reference sequence). CDR3 nucleotides: TGTGCCAGCAGCCTAGCGGGGGGCTACGAGCAGTACTTC. Its protein is CASSLAGGYEQYF.

The chain employs TRBV4-1 and TRBJ2-5; the D gene is possibly TRBD1 (6 bases). Between the trimmed V and J ends, which lost 0 bases and 1 base, there was a span of 21 bases. CDR1 is MGHRA and CDR2 is YSYEKL in the germline V gene. This CDR3 region has 19 residues. The CDR3 sequence: CASSQDSGFGTNVQETQYF. CDR3 sequence (DNA): TGCGCCAGCAGCCAAGATTCGGGGTTCGGGACAAACGTCCAAGAGACCCAGTACTTC.

The chain couples TRBV7-2 to TRBJ2-3, with TRBD1 matching over 10 bases. The CDR3 has 19 amino acids. The J segment lost 1 base and the V segment lost 3 bases, leaving 13 bases of the junction unmatched. CDR1 SGHTA and CDR2 FQGNSA come from the germline V gene. The CDR3 reads CASSFPARGQGVGTDTQYF. CDR3 nucleotides: TGTGCCAGCAGCTTTCCGGCCCGAGGACAGGGGGTGGGCACAGATACGCAGTATTTT.

This chain connects TRBV3-1 (or the pseudogene TRBV3-2) to TRBJ1-2; TRBD1 might be the D (5 bases). Deletions cut 2 bases from V and 6 bases from J, with 19 bases between. CDR3 length equals 16 residues. CDR1 and CDR2 from the germline V gene are LGHDT and YNNKEL (reference sequence). CDR3 sequence: CASSQPRRRGSHGYTF. The DNA for the CDR3 is TGTGCCAGCAGCCAACCAAGGCGGAGGGGAAGCCATGGCTACACCTTC.

This chain's CDR3 is CASSLISVAEAFF. The CDR3 region has the DNA TGTGCCAGCAGCTTAATCAGCGTCGCTGAAGCTTTCTTT. V and J are TRBV7-9 and TRBJ1-1; D unresolved. V gave up 2 bases and J gave up 6 bases, with 10 bases separating them. This CDR3 region has 13 residues. Germline V gives CDR1 SEHNR, CDR2 FQNEAQ (reference sequence).

This rearrangement joins TRBV4-2 to TRBJ1-6, with TRBD1 matching 10 bases. Germline V gene data show CDR1 as LGHNA and CDR2 as YNFKEQ. This CDR3 comprises 16 residues. V shed 1 base, J shed 7 bases, and the junction held 4 bases outside the gene matches. This chain's CDR3 is CASSQVWDRGNSPLHF. The CDR3 coding sequence is TGTGCCAGCAGCCAAGTATGGGACAGGGGAAATTCACCCCTCCACTTT.

This clone was observed a single time. The chain employs TRBV18 and TRBJ1-2; D uncertain. V was clipped by 6 bases and J by 3 bases, with 11 bases between them. Looked up from germline, CDR1 is KGHSH and CDR2 is LQKENI. CDR3 length: 13 amino acids. The CDR3 region is CASSPGSHYGYTF. The DNA of the CDR3 is TGTGCCAGCTCGCCGGGGTCACACTATGGCTACACCTTC.

The gene calls are TRBV7-6 and TRBJ1-6; TRBD1 matches 10 bases. Germline V CDR1 and CDR2: SGHVS, FNYEAQ. The junction had 15 bases not matched to a gene; V was cut back by 1 base and J by 6 bases. The CDR3 is 20 residues long. CDR3 DNA: TGTGCCAGCAGCTTAGGAAGCCGGGACAGGGGAGTGATGGCTAATTCACCCCTCCACTTT. Translating it yields CASSLGSRDRGVMANSPLHF.

The gene calls are TRBV10-1 and TRBJ1-6; 7 bases map to TRBD1. CDR3 length: 13 amino acids. Germline V CDR1 and CDR2: WNHNN, SYGVQD (reference sequence). With V trimmed by 7 bases and J by 8 bases, 5 bases remained unmatched. The CDR3 here is CASNRDRDSPLHF. CDR3 DNA: TGCGCCAGCAATCGGGACAGAGATTCACCCCTCCACTTT.

The chain has TRBV5-4 and TRBJ1-4; TRBD1 agrees at 8 bases. Germline V gene lookup returns CDR1 SGHNT and CDR2 YYREEE (reference sequence). Trimming removed 3 bases from V and 5 bases from J; junction bases left unmatched: 6. This CDR3 has 15 amino acids. The CDR3 here is CASSWGQGANEKLFF. The CDR3 nucleotides read TGTGCCAGCAGCTGGGGGCAGGGGGCGAATGAAAAACTGTTTTTT. Looking up the rest from reference TRBV5-4 and TRBJ1-4 gives the full variable domain: ETGVTQSPTHLIKTRGQQVTLRCSSQSGHNTVSWYQQALGQGPQFIFQYYREEENGRGNFPPRFSGLQFPNYSSELNVNALELDDSALYLCASSWGQGANEKLFFGSGTQLSVL.

V is TRBV30 and J is TRBJ2-3; 8 nucleotides match TRBD1. The CDR3 contains 13 residues. J lost 8 bases, V lost 2 bases, and 6 bases had no gene match. Germline CDR1 is GTSNPN and CDR2 is SVGIG (reference sequence). CDR3 sequence: CAWSYGQGGTQYF. The DNA for the CDR3 is TGTGCCTGGAGTTATGGACAGGGCGGTACGCAGTATTTT.

V usage is TRBV6-1 and J usage is TRBJ1-6, with TRBD1 as a possible D gene (5 bases). V was cut by 2 bases and J by 7 bases, with 18 bases left in between. Germline assignment: CDR1 MNHNS and CDR2 SASEGT. The CDR3 is 17 amino acids. The CDR3 region has the DNA TGTGCCAGCAGTGAACATTTGACGAGGCAGGGCAATTCACCCCTCCACTTT. Translating it yields CASSEHLTRQGNSPLHF.

The chain couples TRBV21-1 to TRBJ2-2; the table assigns TRBD1, which was not confirmed against the DNA. TRBV21-1 is recorded as a pseudogene. The CDR3 spans 16 residues. The CDR3 spells CATAGTRGLGTGELFF. The DNA of the CDR3 is TGTGCCACCGCCGGAACCAGGGGGCTCGGGACCGGGGAGCTGTTTTTT.

The J gene is TRBJ1-1, the V gene TRBV19, with D tentatively TRBD1 (6 bases). Germline V gene sequence: CDR1 LNHDA, CDR2 SQIVND (reference sequence). The CDR3 runs to 13 residues. V dropped 6 bases and J dropped 4 bases, with 12 bases sitting between them. CDR3 nucleotides: TGTGCCAGTAGCCAGGACAGCTTCACTGAAGCTTTCTTT. It translates to CASSQDSFTEAFF.

This clone showed up just once. The chain links TRBV28 to TRBJ1-4; 12 bases are shared with TRBD1. With V trimmed by 6 bases and J by 8 bases, 7 bases remained unmatched. Germline loops: CDR1 MDHEN, CDR2 SYDVKM. This CDR3 is 15 amino acids long. The CDR3 here is CASRGQGARWEKLFF. The CDR3 coding sequence is TGTGCCAGCAGGGGACAGGGGGCGCGGTGGGAAAAACTGTTTTTT.

The genes are TRBV27 and TRBJ2-7; 9 positions match TRBD1. With V trimmed by 6 bases and J by 3 bases, 9 bases remained unmatched. There are 15 residues in the CDR3. The V gene's germline CDR1 is MNHEY and CDR2 SMNVEV (reference sequence). The CDR3 spells CASSSAGTGFYEQYF. The CDR3 nucleotides read TGTGCCAGCAGCTCCGCCGGGACAGGGTTCTACGAGCAGTACTTC.

This sequence joins TRBV6-5 and TRBJ2-1; 7 bases agree with TRBD1. The germline V gene encodes CDR1 MNHEY and CDR2 SVGAGI. This CDR3 comprises 14 residues. V lost 7 bases and J lost 7; bases outside the gene matches: 10. This CDR3 is CASIIDRDANEQFF. CDR3 coding DNA: TGTGCCAGCATTATAGACAGGGATGCGAATGAGCAGTTCTTC.

The CDR3 loop reads CASSLQGKRETQYF. The CDR3, as DNA: TGCGCCAGCAGCTTACAGGGGAAGAGAGAGACCCAGTACTTC. The rearrangement links TRBV5-1 to TRBJ2-5, with 7 bases fitting TRBD1. Per germline, CDR1 SGHRS and CDR2 YFSETQ. V shed 2 bases and J 4 bases; nucleotides not matched to a gene: 5. The CDR3 is 14 amino acids. Drawing the rest from reference TRBV5-1 and TRBJ2-5, the complete variable domain is KAGVTQTPRYLIKTRGQQVTLSCSPISGHRSVSWYQQTPGQGLQFLFEYFSETQRNKGNFPGRFSGRQFSNSRSEMNVSTLELGDSALYLCASSLQGKRETQYFGPGTRLLVL.

The chain carries TRBV27 and TRBJ2-3, with 7 nucleotides matching TRBD2. This CDR3 region has 14 residues. CDR1 and CDR2 (germline): MNHEY, SMNVEV (reference sequence). After removal of 2 bases from V and 4 bases from J, the junction contained 3 bases not matched to a gene. The CDR3 DNA sequence: TGTGCCAGCAGTTTAGCGGGAGTGGCAGATACGCAGTATTTT. As protein: CASSLAGVADTQYF.

A few counts support this clone. The V gene is TRBV18, the J gene TRBJ1-4, with 7 positions matching TRBD1. Germline V gene lookup returns CDR1 KGHSH and CDR2 LQKENI. V shed 3 bases, J shed 7 bases, and the junction held 8 bases outside the gene matches. This CDR3 is built from 15 residues. CDR3 in DNA: TGTGCCAGCTCACCGCGTGGACAGGCCGGTGAAAAACTGTTTTTT. Encoded protein: CASSPRGQAGEKLFF. Full variable domain (rest looked up from reference TRBV18 and TRBJ1-4): NAGVMQNPRHLVRRRGQEARLRCSPMKGHSHVYWYRQLPEEGLKFMVYLQKENIIDESGMPKERFSAEFPKEGPSILRIQQVVRGDSAAYFCASSPRGQAGEKLFFGSGTQLSVL.